This T cell receptor (beta chain) stems from a study of blood T cell repertoires in COVID-19. Across the study: Samples taken during acute and convalescent COVID-19 were collected in the United States, Italy and Spain. Sources were T cells, B-cell-depleted T cells, or PBMCs; the material itself was cDNA or gDNA.

Categorization into cohorts depended on clinical history that participants reported. Original methodology: Reference gene primer amplification in the assay estimated nucleated cell counts. Libraries were prepared by immunoSEQ multiplex PCR; TCRdb keeps only in-frame clonotypes and omits some of them. Clonal size and the V and J genes are those of that table, whereas D and trimming came from the DNA. The sample holds 200,000 to 250,000 clones; about 80% are singletons and the top ten take 15%. Trimming pared 2 bases from V and 3 bases from J, leaving 15 bases between. Germline loops: CDR1 SGHTA, CDR2 FQGTGA. CDR3 length: 16 residues.

Material for sequencing was PBMCs or T cells enriched from blood (not recorded which). The chain links TRBV7-3 to TRBJ2-3, with D maybe TRBD2 (6 bases). The receptor was isolated from a man aged 40-55 years who had recovered from COVID-19. The CDR3 coding sequence is TGTGCCAGCAGCTTACGGGGGTACGAGGGAACAGATACGCAGTATTTT. Translated: CASSLRGYEGTDTQYF.